Each of the 27 T cell receptor beta chains below was sequenced from the same sample in a study of blood T cell repertoires in COVID-19. The table came from immunoSEQ multiplex PCR; TCRdb's copy has only in-frame clones and leaves some out. The data show more than 300,000 clones, roughly nine tenths seen once. The sequencing sample was made of PBMCs or T cells enriched from blood (not recorded which). These receptors were taken from a woman between 25 and 40 years old who had recovered from COVID-19.

The chain carries TRBV3-1 (or the pseudogene TRBV3-2) and TRBJ2-1; 12 nucleotides line up with TRBD2. V lost 1 base to trimming and J lost 7 bases; unmatched junction nucleotides: 14. Germline values: CDR1 LGHDT, CDR2 YNNKEL (reference sequence). The CDR3 runs to 19 residues. The CDR3 spells CASSQVGLAGGPKENEQFF. CDR3 bases: TGTGCCAGCAGCCAAGTGGGTCTAGCGGGAGGGCCGAAGGAAAATGAGCAGTTCTTC.

This clone was counted between two and nine times. The CDR3, as DNA: TGTGCCAGCACGGGTCAGGGCTCCTACGAGCAGTACTTC. It is translated as CASTGQGSYEQYF. The rearrangement uses TRBV6-5 and TRBJ2-7; weak D call: TRBD1 (5 bases). V was clipped by 7 bases and J by 0 bases, with 10 bases between them. Germline CDR1 is MNHEY and CDR2 is SVGAGI. The CDR3 spans 13 residues.

The chain combines TRBV28 with TRBJ1-2, with TRBD1 matching 9 bases. The CDR3 sequence is 17 residues long. The V segment lost 6 bases and the J segment 0 bases; nucleotides outside the gene matches: 11. Germline V gene sequence: CDR1 MDHEN, CDR2 SYDVKM. The CDR3 DNA sequence: TGTGCCAGCAGAAGATGGGACAGGGCCGATCCTAACTATGGCTACACCTTC. This gives the protein CASRRWDRADPNYGYTF.

The CDR3 sequence is CASSTRQPEAFF. DNA for the CDR3: TGTGCCAGTAGTACAAGACAGCCTGAAGCTTTCTTT. V usage is TRBV19 and J usage is TRBJ1-1, with D possibly being TRBD1 (5 bases). The CDR3 covers 12 residues. Germline V CDR1 and CDR2: LNHDA, SQIVND (reference sequence). The germline V and J ends were trimmed by 4 bases and 6 bases, with 9 bases remaining between them. The full variable domain, its missing parts supplied by reference TRBV19 and TRBJ1-1, is DGGITQSPKYLFRKEGQNVTLSCEQNLNHDAMYWYRQDPGQGLRLIYYSQIVNDFQKGDIAEGYSVSREKKESFPLTVTSAQKNPTAFYLCASSTRQPEAFFGQGTRLTVV.

The DNA for the CDR3 is TGTGCCAGCAGTCGCCGGTCCCCGAGACAGGGGAAGGCCTACTCCTACGAGCAGTACTTC. Translation gives CASSRRSPRQGKAYSYEQYF. V gene TRBV6-6 combines with J gene TRBJ2-7; 8 bases line up with TRBD1. V trimming: 5 bases; J trimming: 0 bases; junction bases outside the gene matches: 21. This CDR3 contains 20 residues. Germline V gives CDR1 MNHNY, CDR2 SVGAGI (reference sequence).

The V call is TRBV4-2, the J call TRBJ2-5, with 9 bases lining up with TRBD2. This CDR3 is 15 amino acids long. The V gene end was trimmed by 6 bases and the J gene end by 2 bases; junction bases not matched to a gene: 7. Looked up from germline, CDR1 is LGHNA and CDR2 is YNFKEQ. Here the CDR3 DNA reads TGTGCCAGCAGGAGTGGCCTAGCGGGACAAGAGACCCAGTACTTC. Encoded protein: CASRSGLAGQETQYF.

The genes are TRBV4-2 and TRBJ2-1; 7 bases fit TRBD2. The V gene's germline CDR1 is LGHNA and CDR2 YNFKEQ. V was pared by 3 bases and J by 8 bases, with 7 bases of the junction left unmatched. The CDR3 contains 14 residues. CDR3 protein: CASSQGEGRDEQFF. The CDR3 DNA reads as TGTGCCAGCAGCCAGGGGGAGGGCCGAGATGAGCAGTTCTTC.

This chain joins TRBV9 and TRBJ2-5, with TRBD1 matching 9 bases. Germline lookup yields CDR1 SGDLS and CDR2 YYNGEE. Unmatched junction bases numbered 5, after V lost 3 bases and J lost 5 bases. The CDR3 has 14 amino acids. The DNA of the CDR3 is TGTGCCAGCAGCGCTTACAGGGGGCCGGAGACCCAGTACTTC. It yields the protein CASSAYRGPETQYF.

CDR3 DNA: TGTGCCAGCAAAGAGGGCAATGTCCAAGAGACCCAGTACTTC. This sequence encodes CASKEGNVQETQYF. The J gene is TRBJ2-5, the V gene TRBV7-2; tentatively, D is TRBD2 (5 bases). With 7 bases removed from V and 1 base from J, the gap between germline ends came to 13 bases. Germline CDR1 is SGHTA and CDR2 is FQGNSA. The CDR3 contains 14 residues.

The V call is TRBV5-8, the J call TRBJ1-1, with 7 nucleotides matching TRBD1. The CDR3 is 14 residues long. Germline lookup yields CDR1 SGHTS and CDR2 YDEGEE. After removal of 2 bases from V and 4 bases from J, the junction contained 5 bases not matched to a gene. Here the CDR3 reads CASSFLQGGTEAFF. CDR3 coding DNA: TGTGCCAGCAGCTTCCTTCAGGGGGGCACTGAAGCTTTCTTT.

The chain recombines TRBV18 with TRBJ1-5; D unresolved. Trimming cost V 0 bases and J 6 bases, with 9 bases left between them. The CDR3 extends over 14 amino acids. Germline V gene lookup returns CDR1 KGHSH and CDR2 LQKENI. This CDR3 is CASSPPSSTQPQHF. The CDR3 DNA reads as TGTGCCAGCTCACCACCTTCGTCTACTCAGCCCCAGCATTTT.

This rearrangement joins TRBV19 to TRBJ2-1; a possible D gene is TRBD2 (6 bases). Germline CDR1 is LNHDA and CDR2 is SQIVND (reference sequence). Trimming cost V 5 bases and J 3 bases, with 11 bases left between them. The CDR3 length is 14 residues. The chain's CDR3 is CASSDGGDYNEQFF. The CDR3, as DNA: TGTGCCAGTAGTGATGGAGGGGACTACAATGAGCAGTTCTTC.

This chain joins TRBV5-6 and TRBJ2-6; 12 bases align to TRBD1. After removal of 3 bases from V and 0 bases from J, the junction contained 1 base not matched to a gene. This CDR3 region has 17 residues. The V gene's germline CDR1 is SGHDT and CDR2 YYEEEE. The CDR3 nucleotides read TGTGCCAGCAGCTGGGACAGGGGGCACTCTGGGGCCAACGTCCTGACTTTC. Its protein product is CASSWDRGHSGANVLTF.

The chain employs TRBV6-5 and TRBJ1-1; D is possibly TRBD1 (6 bases). The CDR3 runs to 13 residues. Germline V CDR1 and CDR2: MNHEY, SVGAGI. Trimming cost V 6 bases and J 1 base, with 9 bases left between them. The CDR3, as DNA: TGTGCCAGCAGACGACAGGCGAACACTGAAGCTTTCTTT. This translates into CASRRQANTEAFF.

Only a few counts were recorded for this clone. The gene calls are TRBV27 and TRBJ2-2, with a tentative D call TRBD1 (6 bases). The CDR3 runs 13 residues. Trimming cost V 7 bases and J 0 bases, with 6 bases left between them. Looked up from germline, CDR1 is MNHEY and CDR2 is SMNVEV (reference sequence). The DNA of the CDR3 is TGTGCCAGCACAGGGGCGAACACCGGGGAGCTGTTTTTT. Amino acids: CASTGANTGELFF.

The V and J genes are TRBV6-5 and TRBJ2-1; D gene unclear. This CDR3 is built from 14 residues. Germline V lookup: CDR1 MNHEY, CDR2 SVGAGI. V was trimmed by 7 bases and J by 2 bases, leaving 12 bases between them. The CDR3 coding sequence is TGTGCCAGCACTGGCTCTCGAACCTACAATGAGCAGTTCTTC. Translating gives CASTGSRTYNEQFF.

The rearrangement links TRBV27 to TRBJ1-5, with D perhaps TRBD1 (5 bases). CDR1 is MNHEY, CDR2 SMNVEV, per germline (reference sequence). This CDR3 region has 14 residues. V was clipped by 2 bases and J by 4 bases, with 9 bases between them. Here the CDR3 reads CASSLRGVNQPQHF. As DNA, the CDR3 is TGTGCCAGCAGTTTACGGGGGGTTAATCAGCCCCAGCATTTT.

V gene TRBV7-9 combines with J gene TRBJ2-5, with TRBD2 matching over 12 bases. Germline assignment: CDR1 SEHNR and CDR2 FQNEAQ (reference sequence). The junction had 11 bases not matched to a gene; V was cut back by 1 base and J by 5 bases. The CDR3 covers 18 residues. The CDR3 nucleotides are TGTGCCAGCAGCTTAGTAGTCCTAGCGGGAGGGCATGGGGAGACCCAGTACTTC. This codes for CASSLVVLAGGHGETQYF.

This clone has only one observation. V is TRBV5-4 and J is TRBJ2-5; the D is unclear. CDR3 length equals 14 residues. Looked up from germline, CDR1 is SGHNT and CDR2 is YYREEE (reference sequence). Trimming took off 0 bases at V and 5 bases at J, with 11 bases between the two ends. The CDR3 DNA sequence: TGTGCCAGCAGCTTGGAACCAGCGACGGAGACCCAGTACTTC. Translated, it gives CASSLEPATETQYF.

In this sample, this clone turned up once. The V and J genes are TRBV7-3 and TRBJ2-3; D possibly corresponds to TRBD2 (5 bases). Trimming took off 1 base at V and 4 bases at J, with 12 bases between the two ends. Germline V lookup: CDR1 SGHTA, CDR2 FQGTGA. The CDR3 loop spans 15 amino acids. In DNA form, the CDR3 reads TGTGCCAGCAGCTTAAGGCTAGCAGGAGCAGATACGCAGTATTTT. This translates into CASSLRLAGADTQYF.

The V gene is TRBV6-2 or TRBV6-3, the J gene TRBJ2-5; D is unclear. The CDR3 has 13 residues. Germline values: CDR1 MNHEY, CDR2 SVGEGT. Trimming removed 6 bases from V and 2 bases from J, with 10 bases in between. The CDR3 DNA reads as TGTGCCAGCAGCCAACAGCCTCAAGAGACCCAGTACTTC. Protein: CASSQQPQETQYF.

Notes on this clone: At the DNA level, this CDR3 is encoded by other sequences in the same sample as well. The chain links TRBV29-1 to TRBJ1-1; D is unresolved. This CDR3 region has 11 residues. Germline values: CDR1 SQVTM, CDR2 ANQGSEA. Trimming shortened V by 6 bases and J by 5 bases, and 10 bases separated the two germline ends. CDR3 in DNA: TGCAGCGTGAGGGAAGGGACTGAAGCTTTCTTT. Residues: CSVREGTEAFF. Full variable domain (outside the CDR3, taken from reference TRBV29-1 and TRBJ1-1): SAVISQKPSRDICQRGTSLTIQCQVDSQVTMMFWYRQQPGQSLTLIATANQGSEATYESGFVIDKFPISRPNLTFSTLTVSNMSPEDSSIYLCSVREGTEAFFGQGTRLTVV.

In this sample, this clone turned up a few times. The rearrangement uses TRBV2 and TRBJ1-4, with D unresolved. Trimming removed 8 bases from V and 8 bases from J, with 21 bases in between. The CDR3 has 15 amino acids. CDR1 is SNHLY and CDR2 is FYNNEI in the germline V gene. This CDR3 reads CASAGQPGGEEKLFF. CDR3 coding DNA: TGTGCCAGCGCGGGCCAGCCAGGTGGAGAGGAAAAACTGTTTTTT. Together with reference TRBV2 and TRBJ1-4, the CDR3 gives the full variable domain: EPEVTQTPSHQVTQMGQEVILRCVPISNHLYFYWYRQILGQKVEFLVSFYNNEISEKSEIFDDQFSVERPDGSNFTLKIRSTKLEDSAMYFCASAGQPGGEEKLFFGSGTQLSVL.

The V call is TRBV29-1, the J call TRBJ1-3; D is perhaps TRBD1 (6 bases). The CDR3 is 13 amino acids. V was shortened by 3 bases and J by 4 bases, with 10 bases between the two germline ends. The germline V gene encodes CDR1 SQVTM and CDR2 ANQGSEA. The CDR3 DNA sequence: TGCAGCGTTGATACAGGGATGGGAAACACCATATATTTT. This gives the protein CSVDTGMGNTIYF.

This chain links TRBV19 with TRBJ1-6; TRBD1 matches 8 bases. Germline assignment: CDR1 LNHDA and CDR2 SQIVND (reference sequence). Trimming at V came to 4 bases and at J to 6 bases, leaving 5 bases not matched to a gene. This CDR3 comprises 15 residues. CDR3 protein: CASSKGTGRNSPLHF. The CDR3 nucleotides read TGTGCCAGTAGTAAAGGGACAGGTCGTAATTCACCCCTCCACTTT. The complete variable domain, with remaining parts taken from reference TRBV19 and TRBJ1-6, reads DGGITQSPKYLFRKEGQNVTLSCEQNLNHDAMYWYRQDPGQGLRLIYYSQIVNDFQKGDIAEGYSVSREKKESFPLTVTSAQKNPTAFYLCASSKGTGRNSPLHFGNGTRLTVT.

V is TRBV6-6 and J is TRBJ2-1; 11 nucleotides line up with TRBD2. The CDR3 has 15 amino acids. The V segment lost 6 bases and the J segment 4 bases; nucleotides outside the gene matches: 5. From germline, CDR1 is MNHNY and CDR2 SVGAGI (reference sequence). CDR3 residues: CASSPTSGSYNEQFF. For the CDR3, the DNA is TGTGCCAGCAGCCCAACTAGCGGGAGTTACAATGAGCAGTTCTTC.

This clone has a handful of counts. The chain carries TRBV7-2 and TRBJ1-1; maybe TRBD1 (5 bases). Trimming removed 3 bases at V and 1 base at J, with 15 bases between. Per germline, CDR1 SGHTA and CDR2 FQGNSA. The CDR3 is 16 residues long. For the CDR3, the DNA is TGTGCCAGCAGCTTTCTAGTAGGGGATGGGAACACTGAAGCTTTCTTT. This gives the protein CASSFLVGDGNTEAFF.